This passage covers 11 T cell receptor beta chains from one sample sequenced in a study of blood T cell repertoires in COVID-19. The protocol was immunoSEQ multiplex PCR, while the TCRdb copy is restricted to in-frame clones and leaves out a portion. The sample contains 100,000 to 150,000 clones, about 87% of which appear only once. The sequencing sample was made of peripheral blood. The origin of the receptors is a woman aged 70-85 years with acute or convalescent COVID-19.

The V and J genes are TRBV5-1 and TRBJ2-3, with D perhaps matching TRBD2 (6 bases). This CDR3 region has 12 residues. Germline V gene lookup returns CDR1 SGHRS and CDR2 YFSETQ. The V end was cut by 8 bases, the J end by 3 bases, with 10 bases between. DNA for the CDR3: TGCGCCAGTGGCGGGGAGACAGATACGCAGTATTTT. Translating it yields CASGGETDTQYF.

V gene TRBV7-9 combines with J gene TRBJ1-5, with TRBD1 matching over 8 bases. The trim removed 10 bases at V and 6 bases at J, leaving 5 bases unmatched. The germline V gene has CDR1 SEHNR and CDR2 FQNEAQ (reference sequence). CDR3 length: 12 amino acids. The CDR3 is CATGTGSQPQHF. The DNA of the CDR3 is TGTGCCACCGGGACAGGTTCTCAGCCCCAGCATTTT.

The rearrangement uses TRBV3-1 (or the pseudogene TRBV3-2) and TRBJ2-2, with 8 bases fitting TRBD1. CDR3 length equals 15 residues. The V and J ends lost 3 bases and 3 bases, in that order; junction bases with no gene match: 3. The germline V gene encodes CDR1 LGHDT and CDR2 YNNKEL (reference sequence). CDR3 sequence reads: CASSHLTGDTGELFF. The CDR3 DNA sequence: TGTGCCAGCAGCCACCTGACAGGGGACACCGGGGAGCTGTTTTTT.

The chain is built from TRBV9 and TRBJ2-1; D remains ambiguous. This CDR3 comprises 13 residues. V lost 0 bases and J 4 bases, leaving 5 bases between the germline ends. Germline V gene lookup returns CDR1 SGDLS and CDR2 YYNGEE. The CDR3 protein is CASSVAPYNEQFF. The CDR3 nucleotides are TGTGCCAGCAGCGTAGCTCCGTACAATGAGCAGTTCTTC.

The chain carries TRBV7-2 and TRBJ2-7; D remains ambiguous. There are 11 residues in the CDR3. The V gene lost 5 bases and the J gene lost 2 bases, with 4 bases spanning the gap. Germline CDR1 and CDR2: SGHTA and FQGNSA. CDR3 DNA sequence: TGTGCCAGCAGCCTTACCTACGAGCAGTACTTC. The encoded protein is CASSLTYEQYF.

This clone was picked up a small number of times. The chain employs TRBV19 and TRBJ1-5, with TRBD1 matching over 9 bases. The V segment lost 9 bases and the J segment 7 bases; nucleotides outside the gene matches: 7. This CDR3 contains 13 residues. CDR1 and CDR2 (germline): LNHDA, SQIVND (reference sequence). The DNA for the CDR3 is TGTGCCAGCGAAATGGGACAGGGACAGCCCCAGCATTTT. Encoded protein: CASEMGQGQPQHF.

The chain carries TRBV7-6 and TRBJ1-1, with 9 nucleotides matching TRBD1. The ends lost 4 bases at V and 6 bases at J; junction bases unmatched: 15. The germline V gene has CDR1 SGHVS and CDR2 FNYEAQ. The CDR3 contains 17 residues. CDR3 sequence reads: CASSSMTGGSFDAEAFF. The CDR3 nucleotides read TGTGCCAGCAGCTCGATGACAGGGGGATCTTTTGACGCTGAAGCTTTCTTT. Variable domain in full (rest from reference TRBV7-6 and TRBJ1-1): GAGVSQSPRYKVTKRGQDVALRCDPISGHVSLYWYRQALGQGPEFLTYFNYEAQQDKSGLPNDRFSAERPEGSISTLTIQRTEQRDSAMYRCASSSMTGGSFDAEAFFGQGTRLTVV.

The chain carries TRBV30 and TRBJ1-1; D is unclear. This CDR3 spans 13 amino acids. Trimming removed 2 bases at V and 4 bases at J, with 11 bases between. Germline CDR1 reads GTSNPN; CDR2 reads SVGIG (reference sequence). Written as DNA, the CDR3 is TGTGCCTGGAGTAGCGGGCCCGGCACTGAAGCTTTCTTT. Protein sequence: CAWSSGPGTEAFF.

This chain links TRBV7-2 with TRBJ2-1; perhaps TRBD2 as D (6 bases). V gave up 6 bases and J gave up 2 bases, with 14 bases separating them. In germline, CDR1 is SGHTA, CDR2 FQGNSA. The CDR3 totals 15 residues. CDR3 sequence: CASSFAGRAYNEQFF. DNA for the CDR3: TGTGCCAGCAGTTTTGCCGGGAGAGCCTACAATGAGCAGTTCTTC. The full variable domain, its missing parts supplied by reference TRBV7-2 and TRBJ2-1, is GAGVSQSPSNKVTEKGKDVELRCDPISGHTALYWYRQSLGQGLEFLIYFQGNSAPDKSGLPSDRFSAERTGGSVSTLTIQRTQQEDSAVYLCASSFAGRAYNEQFFGPGTRLTVL.

V gene TRBV19 combines with J gene TRBJ1-2, with D possibly being TRBD1 (6 bases). The germline V gene encodes CDR1 LNHDA and CDR2 SQIVND (reference sequence). The CDR3 has 14 residues. The V gene lost 3 bases and the J gene lost 2 bases, with 10 bases spanning the gap. DNA for the CDR3: TGTGCCAGTAGTATTTGGCAGGGGAACTATGGCTACACCTTC. It encodes CASSIWQGNYGYTF.

The V gene is TRBV3-1 (or the pseudogene TRBV3-2), the J gene TRBJ1-6; D not resolved. The CDR3 totals 12 residues. CDR1 and CDR2 (germline): LGHDT, YNNKEL (reference sequence). V lost 4 bases, J lost 9 bases, and 7 bases lay in between. The CDR3: CASSPRGSPLHF. CDR3 coding DNA: TGTGCCAGCAGCCCTCGGGGTTCACCCCTCCACTTT.